The 27 T cell receptor beta chains listed next were all sequenced from one sample in a study of blood T cell repertoires in COVID-19. Measured with immunoSEQ multiplex PCR; TCRdb has only the in-frame clones, and not every one. Here the sample spans some 95,000 clones, more than 70% being singletons. Material for sequencing was peripheral blood. These receptor sequences come from a man between 65 and 79 years old with acute or convalescent COVID-19.

This clone was found a few times. The chain couples TRBV28 to TRBJ1-2, with 8 positions matching TRBD1. Unmatched junction bases numbered 12, after V lost 5 bases and J lost 1 base. The CDR3 has 17 residues. Germline V gives CDR1 MDHEN, CDR2 SYDVKM. This CDR3 reads CASSPPGQDFFNYGYTF. As DNA, the CDR3 is TGTGCCAGCAGTCCGCCGGGACAGGATTTCTTTAACTATGGCTACACCTTC.

This rearrangement joins TRBV20-1 to TRBJ2-1; the D is unclear. This CDR3 comprises 15 residues. The germline V and J ends were trimmed by 3 bases and 0 bases, with 12 bases remaining between them. CDR1 is DFQATT, CDR2 SNEGSKA, per germline (reference sequence). CDR3 bases: TGCAGTGCTAGTAGAGCGATGAGCTCCTACAATGAGCAGTTCTTC. Protein: CSASRAMSSYNEQFF.

The chain couples TRBV28 to TRBJ2-5, with 10 bases aligning to TRBD2. V gave up 7 bases and J gave up 3 bases; unmatched junction bases: 17. This CDR3 comprises 18 residues. Germline assignment: CDR1 MDHEN and CDR2 SYDVKM. Written as DNA, the CDR3 is TGTGCCAGCATCCCCCCGGGATGGCTAGCGGGAGATGAAGAGACCCAGTACTTC. Protein sequence: CASIPPGWLAGDEETQYF.

This clone has only a few counts. J is TRBJ2-5 and V is TRBV11-3; no clear D gene. This CDR3 comprises 13 residues. With 2 bases removed from V and 0 bases from J, the gap between germline ends came to 4 bases. Germline V gives CDR1 SGHNT, CDR2 YENEEA. The CDR3 region has the DNA TGTGCCAGCAGCTTATATGACCAAGAGACCCAGTACTTC. Amino acid sequence: CASSLYDQETQYF.

The chain carries TRBV4-2 and TRBJ2-7; 9 bases agree with TRBD1. In germline, CDR1 is LGHNA, CDR2 YNFKEQ. This CDR3 has 14 residues. Trimming removed 2 bases from V and 6 bases from J; junction bases left unmatched: 5. The CDR3 coding sequence is TGTGCCAGCAGCCAACCTAGACAGGGGGGCGAGCAGTACTTC. Its protein product is CASSQPRQGGEQYF.

The J gene is TRBJ2-3, the V gene TRBV11-2; D perhaps matches TRBD2 (6 bases). Germline V gives CDR1 SGHAT, CDR2 FQNNGV. Trimming left V 6 bases short and J 2 bases short, with 18 bases between. The CDR3 is 16 residues long. CDR3 DNA: TGTGCCAGCAGACTGCAAGGGACGGACTACACAGATACGCAGTATTTT. Its translation is CASRLQGTDYTDTQYF.

The chain combines TRBV28 with TRBJ2-2; D possibly corresponds to TRBD1 (6 bases). The germline V gene has CDR1 MDHEN and CDR2 SYDVKM. CDR3 length: 14 amino acids. V was cut by 7 bases and J by 8 bases, with 17 bases left in between. DNA of the CDR3: TGTGCCAGCACAAATCGGCCTAGGGGGGGGGAGCTGTTTTTT. As protein: CASTNRPRGGELFF.

The rearrangement links TRBV29-1 to TRBJ1-2, with 10 bases aligning to TRBD1. This CDR3 region has 13 residues. V shed 8 bases, J shed 5 bases, and the junction held 8 bases outside the gene matches. CDR1 SQVTM and CDR2 ANQGSEA come from the germline V gene. CDR3 region: CSSDGTGVYGYTF. CDR3 DNA sequence: TGCAGCTCTGACGGGACAGGGGTTTATGGCTACACCTTC.

The V and J genes are TRBV7-8 and TRBJ2-7, with D possibly TRBD2 on 6 matching bases. V was clipped by 6 bases and J by 7 bases, with 16 bases between them. The CDR3 extends over 13 amino acids. CDR1 is SGHVS and CDR2 is FQNEAQ in the germline V gene. This chain's CDR3 is CASRTGVAEEQYF. CDR3 DNA sequence: TGTGCCAGCAGAACGGGGGTAGCGGAGGAGCAGTACTTC.

The chain combines TRBV6-6 with TRBJ1-2; the match to TRBD1 covers 7 bases. CDR1 and CDR2 (germline): MNHNY, SVGAGI (reference sequence). J lost 8 bases, V lost 0 bases, and 12 bases had no gene match. The CDR3 has 16 amino acids. CDR3 bases: TGTGCCAGCAGTTACTCCCAACACAGGGGCTCCTACGGCTACACCTTC. This codes for CASSYSQHRGSYGYTF.

This chain connects TRBV11-2 to TRBJ2-1, with TRBD2 matching over 8 bases. The CDR3 is 18 residues long. The V segment lost 1 base and the J segment 0 bases; nucleotides outside the gene matches: 8. Per germline, CDR1 SGHAT and CDR2 FQNNGV. The CDR3 DNA is TGTGCCAGCAGCTTAGGAGCGGGAGTCGGGGCCTCCTACAATGAGCAGTTCTTC. This translates into CASSLGAGVGASYNEQFF. Using reference TRBV11-2 and TRBJ2-1 for the parts outside the CDR3, the full variable domain is EAGVAQSPRYKIIEKRQSVAFWCNPISGHATLYWYQQILGQGPKLLIQFQNNGVVDDSQLPKDRFSAERLKGVDSTLKIQPAKLEDSAVYLCASSLGAGVGASYNEQFFGPGTRLTVL.

The CDR3 reads CASSYINTEAFF. The DNA for the CDR3 is TGTGCCAGCAGTTATATTAACACTGAAGCTTTCTTT. The rearrangement joins TRBV28 to TRBJ1-1; D unclear. Germline V gene lookup returns CDR1 MDHEN and CDR2 SYDVKM. This CDR3 is built from 12 residues. Trimming pared 4 bases from V and 2 bases from J, leaving 5 bases between.

The chain joins TRBV6-1 to TRBJ2-2; 7 nucleotides agree with TRBD2. The CDR3 totals 14 residues. V shed 2 bases and J 5 bases; nucleotides not matched to a gene: 2. Germline V CDR1 and CDR2: MNHNS, SASEGT. CDR3 protein: CASSESGGTGELFF. In nucleotides, the CDR3 is TGTGCCAGCAGTGAATCCGGGGGGACCGGGGAGCTGTTTTTT.

The chain combines TRBV7-8 with TRBJ2-2; 10 nucleotides line up with TRBD2. After removal of 7 bases from V and 5 bases from J, the junction contained 7 bases not matched to a gene. The CDR3 runs 15 residues. Germline CDR1 is SGHVS and CDR2 is FQNEAQ. CDR3 coding DNA: TGTGCCAGCAAGCAGCGGGAGGGCCGAACCGGGGAGCTGTTTTTT. Translation gives CASKQREGRTGELFF. Filled out from reference TRBV7-8 and TRBJ2-2, the complete variable domain reads GAGVSQSPRYKVAKRGQDVALRCDPISGHVSLFWYQQALGQGPEFLTYFQNEAQLDKSGLPSDRFFAERPEGSVSTLKIQRTQQEDSAVYLCASKQREGRTGELFFGEGSRLTVL.

The chain couples TRBV2 to TRBJ1-6; D is perhaps TRBD1 (5 bases). The CDR3 length is 15 residues. Per the germline V gene, CDR1 is SNHLY and CDR2 is FYNNEI. The ends were cut back, 8 bases at V and 5 bases at J, with 16 bases in the middle. This CDR3 is CASVKQASDNSPLHF. CDR3 in DNA: TGTGCCAGCGTTAAACAGGCATCGGATAATTCACCCCTCCACTTT.

The chain combines TRBV2 with TRBJ2-7, with a tentative D call TRBD1 (6 bases). The CDR3 has 13 amino acids. Trimming stripped 10 bases from V and 0 bases from J, with 13 bases between. Looked up from germline, CDR1 is SNHLY and CDR2 is FYNNEI. The chain's CDR3 is CATHRTDSYEQYF. DNA for the CDR3: TGTGCCACCCATCGGACAGACTCCTACGAGCAGTACTTC.

This clone appeared once. J is TRBJ2-1 and V is TRBV6-2 or TRBV6-3; 8 bases map to TRBD1. CDR3 size: 16 residues. Per the germline V gene, CDR1 is MNHEY and CDR2 is SVGEGT. The ends lost 6 bases at V and 6 bases at J; junction bases unmatched: 13. The CDR3 here is CASSAGQGPQINEQFF. The CDR3 coding sequence is TGTGCCAGCAGCGCCGGACAGGGACCCCAAATCAATGAGCAGTTCTTC.

V gene TRBV10-1 combines with J gene TRBJ1-1, with 7 bases matching TRBD1. This CDR3 has 13 residues. The J segment lost 0 bases and the V segment lost 9 bases, leaving 4 bases of the junction unmatched. Germline V gene data show CDR1 as WNHNN and CDR2 as SYGVQD (reference sequence). Written as DNA, the CDR3 is TGCGCCAGAACAGGGGTTATGAACACTGAAGCTTTCTTT. This translates into CARTGVMNTEAFF.

The V gene is TRBV28, the J gene TRBJ2-7, with 8 bases identical to TRBD1. Looked up from germline, CDR1 is MDHEN and CDR2 is SYDVKM. The CDR3 totals 15 residues. V was clipped by 7 bases and J by 4 bases; unmatched bases: 12. CDR3 nucleotide sequence: TGTGCCAGCACCTGGACAGGGCCCGGAGGATACGAGCAGTACTTC. Its protein is CASTWTGPGGYEQYF.

This clone has just a few counts. The V call is TRBV19, the J call TRBJ1-4, with 7 bases aligning to TRBD1. Germline loops: CDR1 LNHDA, CDR2 SQIVND (reference sequence). This CDR3 spans 14 amino acids. V lost 8 bases to trimming and J lost 1 base; unmatched junction nucleotides: 4. Written as DNA, the CDR3 is TGTGCCAGTTCCGACAGGGTAACTAATGAAAAACTGTTTTTT. It is translated as CASSDRVTNEKLFF. Full variable domain (outside the CDR3, taken from reference TRBV19 and TRBJ1-4): DGGITQSPKYLFRKEGQNVTLSCEQNLNHDAMYWYRQDPGQGLRLIYYSQIVNDFQKGDIAEGYSVSREKKESFPLTVTSAQKNPTAFYLCASSDRVTNEKLFFGSGTQLSVL.

The chain uses TRBV10-3 and TRBJ2-4; perhaps TRBD2 as D (6 bases). The CDR3 has 16 residues. With 2 bases removed from V and 0 bases from J, the gap between germline ends came to 11 bases. The germline V gene encodes CDR1 ENHRY and CDR2 SYGVKD. For the CDR3, the DNA is TGTGCCATCAGTGAGGGGGGGAACCTAGCCAAAAACATTCAGTACTTC. It translates to CAISEGGNLAKNIQYF.

This rearrangement joins TRBV28 to TRBJ1-1; 10 positions match TRBD1. Germline lookup yields CDR1 MDHEN and CDR2 SYDVKM. This CDR3 has 17 amino acids. The junction had 8 bases not matched to a gene; V was cut back by 3 bases and J by 1 base. The CDR3 DNA is TGTGCCAGCAGTTTGGCAAGGACAGGGGGAAGGAACACTGAAGCTTTCTTT. This encodes CASSLARTGGRNTEAFF.

This clone was seen a few times. The genes are TRBV10-3 and TRBJ2-1, with D maybe TRBD2 (5 bases). Trimming took off 4 bases at V and 2 bases at J, with 18 bases between the two ends. Germline-derived CDR1 and CDR2 are ENHRY and SYGVKD. This CDR3 contains 17 residues. The CDR3 protein is CAISGASLLRPYNEQFF. In DNA form, the CDR3 reads TGTGCCATCAGTGGGGCTAGCCTTTTGAGACCCTACAATGAGCAGTTCTTC.

In DNA form, the CDR3 reads TGTGCCAGCAGCCCATCCAACAGGGGGGTTAGCACTGAAGCTTTCTTT. It translates to CASSPSNRGVSTEAFF. The rearrangement links TRBV5-8 to TRBJ1-1, with 8 bases matching TRBD1. There are 16 residues in the CDR3. V gave up 4 bases and J gave up 4 bases; unmatched junction bases: 12. Looked up from germline, CDR1 is SGHTS and CDR2 is YDEGEE.

The chain joins TRBV6-5 to TRBJ2-6, with D tentatively TRBD2 (5 bases). The germline V and J ends were trimmed by 5 bases and 2 bases, with 10 bases remaining between them. Germline CDR1 reads MNHEY; CDR2 reads SVGAGI. The CDR3 has 15 amino acids. The CDR3 here is CASSNEGAGANVLTF. CDR3 DNA: TGTGCCAGCAGTAACGAGGGAGCTGGGGCCAACGTCCTGACTTTC.

This rearrangement joins TRBV18 to TRBJ1-1, with 7 bases aligning to TRBD1. The CDR3 contains 15 residues. Per germline, CDR1 KGHSH and CDR2 LQKENI. Trimming at V came to 6 bases and at J to 0 bases, leaving 7 bases not matched to a gene. The CDR3 sequence is CASSRQGGMNTEAFF. The CDR3 DNA reads TGTGCCAGCTCCCGACAGGGAGGCATGAACACTGAAGCTTTCTTT. Supplemented by reference TRBV18 and TRBJ1-1, the full variable domain reads NAGVMQNPRHLVRRRGQEARLRCSPMKGHSHVYWYRQLPEEGLKFMVYLQKENIIDESGMPKERFSAEFPKEGPSILRIQQVVRGDSAAYFCASSRQGGMNTEAFFGQGTRLTVV.

The chain has TRBV24-1 and TRBJ1-2; tentative D call: TRBD1 (5 bases). V lost 3 bases and J 3 bases, leaving 7 bases between the germline ends. The CDR3 totals 13 residues. Germline lookup yields CDR1 KGHDR and CDR2 SFDVKD. The CDR3 DNA is TGTGCCACCAGTGATGGGGGGTACTATGGCTACACCTTC. Translation: CATSDGGYYGYTF.